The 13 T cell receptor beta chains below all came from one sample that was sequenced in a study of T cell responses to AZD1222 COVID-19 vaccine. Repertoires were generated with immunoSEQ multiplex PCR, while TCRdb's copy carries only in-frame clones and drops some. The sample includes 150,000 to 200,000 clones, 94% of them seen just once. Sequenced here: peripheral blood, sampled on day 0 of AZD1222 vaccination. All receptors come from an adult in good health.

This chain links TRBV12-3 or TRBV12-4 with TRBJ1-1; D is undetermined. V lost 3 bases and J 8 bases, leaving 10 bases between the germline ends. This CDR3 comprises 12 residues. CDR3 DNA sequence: TGTGCCAGCAGTTTGGTACTTCGGGAAGCTTTCTTT. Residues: CASSLVLREAFF.

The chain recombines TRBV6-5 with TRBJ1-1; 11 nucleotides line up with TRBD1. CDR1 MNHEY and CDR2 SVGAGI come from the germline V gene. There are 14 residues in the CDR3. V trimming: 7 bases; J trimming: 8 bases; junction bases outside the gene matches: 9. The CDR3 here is CASTLDRGQMEAFF. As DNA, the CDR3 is TGTGCCAGCACCTTGGACAGGGGGCAGATGGAAGCTTTCTTT.

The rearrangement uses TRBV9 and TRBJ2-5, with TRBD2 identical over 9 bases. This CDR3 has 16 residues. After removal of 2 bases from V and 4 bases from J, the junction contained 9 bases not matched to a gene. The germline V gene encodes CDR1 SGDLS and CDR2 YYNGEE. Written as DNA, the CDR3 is TGTGCCAGCAGCGTCGGCGGGAGGGCCGGAATAGAGACCCAGTACTTC. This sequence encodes CASSVGGRAGIETQYF.

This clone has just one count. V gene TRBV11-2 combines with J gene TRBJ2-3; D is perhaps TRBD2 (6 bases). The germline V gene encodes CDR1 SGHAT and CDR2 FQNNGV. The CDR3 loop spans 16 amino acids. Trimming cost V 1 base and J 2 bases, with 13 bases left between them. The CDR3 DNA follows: TGTGCCAGCAGCTTAGCTGGAGGGCACTCCACAGATACGCAGTATTTT. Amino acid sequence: CASSLAGGHSTDTQYF. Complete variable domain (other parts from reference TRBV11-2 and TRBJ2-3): EAGVAQSPRYKIIEKRQSVAFWCNPISGHATLYWYQQILGQGPKLLIQFQNNGVVDDSQLPKDRFSAERLKGVDSTLKIQPAKLEDSAVYLCASSLAGGHSTDTQYFGPGTRLTVL.

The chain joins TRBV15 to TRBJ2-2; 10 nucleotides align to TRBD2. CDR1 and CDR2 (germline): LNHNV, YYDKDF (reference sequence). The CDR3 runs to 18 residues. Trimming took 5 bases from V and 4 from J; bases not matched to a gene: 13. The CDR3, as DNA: TGTGCCACCAGCGTCGACGGAACCAGCGGGAGGGTCACCGGGGAGCTGTTTTTT. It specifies CATSVDGTSGRVTGELFF.

CDR3 residues: CASSIRASGANIQYF. CDR3 DNA: TGTGCCAGTAGTATCCGGGCTAGCGGGGCAAACATTCAGTACTTC. The rearrangement uses TRBV19 and TRBJ2-4; 9 nucleotides agree with TRBD2. CDR3 size: 15 residues. Germline V lookup: CDR1 LNHDA, CDR2 SQIVND (reference sequence). Trimming at V came to 3 bases and at J to 6 bases, leaving 6 bases not matched to a gene.

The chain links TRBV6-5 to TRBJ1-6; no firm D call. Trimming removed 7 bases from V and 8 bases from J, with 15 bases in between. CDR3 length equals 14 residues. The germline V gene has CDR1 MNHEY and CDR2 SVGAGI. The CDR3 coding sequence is TGTGCCAGCAAGGGAGCGGTGGACGATTCACCCCTCCACTTT. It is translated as CASKGAVDDSPLHF.

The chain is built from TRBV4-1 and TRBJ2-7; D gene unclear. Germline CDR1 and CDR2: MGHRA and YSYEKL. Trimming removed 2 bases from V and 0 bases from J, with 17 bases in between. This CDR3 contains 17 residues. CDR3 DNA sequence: TGCGCCAGCAGCCAAACCGGATTGAAGTCACTCTCCTACGAGCAGTACTTC. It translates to CASSQTGLKSLSYEQYF.

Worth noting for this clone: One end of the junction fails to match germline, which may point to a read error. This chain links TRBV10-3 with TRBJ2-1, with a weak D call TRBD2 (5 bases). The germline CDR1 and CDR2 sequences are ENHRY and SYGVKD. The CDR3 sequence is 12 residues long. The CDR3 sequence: CAISLPADEQFF. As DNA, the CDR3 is TGTGCCATCAGTCTCCCAGCGGATGAGCAATTCTTC.

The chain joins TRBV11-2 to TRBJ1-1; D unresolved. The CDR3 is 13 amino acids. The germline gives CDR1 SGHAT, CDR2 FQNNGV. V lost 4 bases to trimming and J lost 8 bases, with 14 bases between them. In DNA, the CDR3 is TGTGCCAGCAGCTCAATTCGGACGGGGGAAGCTTTCTTT. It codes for CASSSIRTGEAFF.

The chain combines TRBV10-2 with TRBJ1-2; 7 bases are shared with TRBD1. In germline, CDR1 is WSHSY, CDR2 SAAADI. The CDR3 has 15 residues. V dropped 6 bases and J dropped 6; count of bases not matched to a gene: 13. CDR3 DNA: TGCGCCAGCAGAGAGGGACAGCTAAACCCTAATGGCTACACCTTC. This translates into CASREGQLNPNGYTF.

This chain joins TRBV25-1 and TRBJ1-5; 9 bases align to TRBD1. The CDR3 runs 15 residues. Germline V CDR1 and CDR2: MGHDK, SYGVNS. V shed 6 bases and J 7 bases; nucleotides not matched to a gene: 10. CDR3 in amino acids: CASSPGQGFGQPQHF. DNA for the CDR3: TGTGCCAGCAGCCCGGGACAGGGCTTCGGACAGCCCCAGCATTTT.

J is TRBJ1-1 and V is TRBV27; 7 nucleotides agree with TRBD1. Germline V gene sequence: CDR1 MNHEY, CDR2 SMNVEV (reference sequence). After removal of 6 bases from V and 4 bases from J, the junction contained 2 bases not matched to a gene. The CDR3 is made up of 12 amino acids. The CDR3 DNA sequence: TGTGCCAGCAGGCAGGGGGGCACTGAAGCTTTCTTT. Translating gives CASRQGGTEAFF.